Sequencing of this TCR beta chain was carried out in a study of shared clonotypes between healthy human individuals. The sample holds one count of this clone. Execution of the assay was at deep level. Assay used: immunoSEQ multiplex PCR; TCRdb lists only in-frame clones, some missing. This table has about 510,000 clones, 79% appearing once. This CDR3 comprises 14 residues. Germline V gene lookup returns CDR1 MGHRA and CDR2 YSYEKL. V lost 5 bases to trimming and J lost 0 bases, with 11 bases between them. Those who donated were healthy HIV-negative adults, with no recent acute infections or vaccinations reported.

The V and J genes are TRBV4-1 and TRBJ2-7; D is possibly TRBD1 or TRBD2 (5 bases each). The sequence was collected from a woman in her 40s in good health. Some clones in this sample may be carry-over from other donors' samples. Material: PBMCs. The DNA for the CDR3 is TGCGCCAGCAGCTGGGACGAGAGCTCCTACGAGCAGTACTTC. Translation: CASSWDESSYEQYF.